The entry below gives a single T cell receptor (beta chain) sequence along with its context. What it recognizes is unknown. The data derive from a study of cytomegalovirus exposure and HLA in healthy donors. Study results and limitations: Generally TCR sequences proved uncommon, though certain public TCRs appeared in numerous donors.

Primers: 60 Vbeta forward and 13 Jbeta reverse. Sequencing used immunoSEQ multiplex PCR; TCRdb keeps in-frame clones, though not all of them. The profile covers under 150,000 clones, with around three quarters appearing a single time and around 2% taken by the ten largest. Germline V lookup: CDR1 MGHRA, CDR2 YSYEKL. This CDR3 has 17 residues. Trimming took off 0 bases at V and 1 base at J, with 13 bases between the two ends. The source material was PBMCs. This clonotype was sampled from a woman in her 50s in good health and CMV-seronegative. The chain is built from TRBV4-1 and TRBJ1-3; D is perhaps TRBD1 (5 bases). The CDR3 spells CASSQDPRQNSGNTIYF. The CDR3 bases are TGCGCCAGCAGCCAAGATCCCCGACAGAATTCTGGAAACACCATATATTTT.